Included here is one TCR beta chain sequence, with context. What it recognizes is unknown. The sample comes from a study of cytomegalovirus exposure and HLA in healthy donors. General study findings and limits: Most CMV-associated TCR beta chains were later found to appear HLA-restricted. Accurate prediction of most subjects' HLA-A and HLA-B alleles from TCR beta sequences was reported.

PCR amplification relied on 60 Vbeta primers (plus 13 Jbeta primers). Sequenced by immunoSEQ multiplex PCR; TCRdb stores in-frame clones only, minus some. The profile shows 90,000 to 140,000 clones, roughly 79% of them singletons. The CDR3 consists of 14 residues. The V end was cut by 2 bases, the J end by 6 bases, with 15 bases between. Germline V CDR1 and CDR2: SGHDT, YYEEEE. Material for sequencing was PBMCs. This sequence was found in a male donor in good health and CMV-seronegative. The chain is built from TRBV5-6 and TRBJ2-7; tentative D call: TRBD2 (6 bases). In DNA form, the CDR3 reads TGTGCCAGCAGCTTTGGGCTAGCGAGCGCCGAGCAGTACTTC. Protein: CASSFGLASAEQYF.